Included here is one T cell receptor (beta chain) sequence, with context. In this sample, this clone turned up a few times. The antigen it recognizes is unknown. Base qualities are not recorded, but no much larger clone differs from it by a single base. This specimen comes from a study of beta chain features in type 1 diabetes (dated by TCRdb to 2016 to 2018). Looking at the study overall: Patients and healthy donors did not differ in mean age, gender distribution, total cell number or subset yield. A total of 85 million to 140 million sorted cells were examined across all samples, and a strong correlation was observed between cell number per subset and RNA yield. In the study, recently diagnosed type 1 diabetes patients and matched healthy donors were compared on the TCRB repertoires of their sorted circulating CD4+ T cell subsets. Regulatory and stem cell-like memory subsets were isolated from only 8 patients and roughly 8 healthy donors, whereas naive and central memory subsets came from all 30 or so donors. General findings and caveats noted by the study authors: PCR may preferentially amplify shorter templates, but because patient and control samples were amplified and corrected together, any resulting skew would affect both groups equally. Patients with type 1 diabetes made fewer insertions and deleted more nucleotides at VDJ recombination sites, implying thymic rearrangement abnormalities. Because cDNA rather than genomic DNA was sequenced, highly expressing activated cells could have been over-represented, although no difference in activation and CD3 levels was found between groups. Type 1 diabetes patients showed a moderate but significant shortening of TCRB CDR3 length in all four CD4+ subsets. Because small numbers of individuals were included in the HLA sub-analyses, any influence of HLA type on TCRB rearrangement was left unresolved. The naive, central memory and regulatory TCRB repertoires appeared to resemble one another more closely among patients than among healthy donors.

A single peripheral blood draw of around 0.11 L on average was collected from each donor into heparinised tubes. Using a panel that included CD45RO, CCR7, CD25, CD127, CD95 and CD27, naive, central memory, regulatory and stem cell-like memory CD4+ T cells were sorted on a BD FACSAria II. Every sorted population had a purity above 95%. PBMCs were isolated immediately by Lymphoprep density gradient centrifugation and stained directly without culture. Samples were stained and sorted in pairs, with one healthy donor and one patient per experiment, so that batch effects were minimized. Trimming removed 6 bases from V and 1 base from J, leaving 16 bases between the germline ends. The CDR3 covers 15 residues, taking in both the cysteine and the phenylalanine. Only the CDR3 DNA is retained, 45 bases long and in frame from the first base. CDR1 and CDR2 are read off the germline V gene as MGHDK and SYGVNS.

The entire isolated RNA was reverse transcribed using the High Capacity cDNA Reverse Transcription Kit, and thus expressed TCRB transcripts were sequenced. Deep immunoSEQ sequencing was performed on naive, central memory and regulatory T cell samples, with an average of approximately 4 million total reads per sample. Sorted cells were lysed in RLT buffer, and RNA was extracted using DNase-treated RNeasy Micro or Mini kits according to cell number. Each cell subset was processed on its own to prevent cross-contamination, while patient and healthy donor samples were processed together. The immunoSEQ multiplex PCR was used to amplify TCRB sequences from cDNA, yielding 87-bp fragments that span the CDR3 region. Sequencing of the amplicons was done on the Illumina HiSeq platform. In the authors' own workflow: PCR bias was corrected computationally using synthetic template baselines, and reads within Hamming distance 2 were collapsed, with unmergeable singletons discarded. By aligning reads against IMGT, V, D and J genes, CDR3 length, and insertions or deletions at six rearrangement sites were assigned. Within each subset, clonotype counts were normalized to sorted cell number, after which true diversity and Gini coefficients were computed with the tcR R package. The overlap coefficient, calculated on TCRB nucleotide sequences, was used to quantify repertoire sharing. Out-of-frame TCRB sequences from naive cells were analyzed to stand in for the pre-selection repertoire. The immuneACCESS repertoire file appears here via TCRdb, limited to in-frame rearrangements. These files lack a portion of the clones; in checked studies, under half of the deficit traces to unresolved V genes, and the cause of the others is not known. D and trimming come from the DNA, and the V and J calls and clone size come from that table. The sample table records approximately 250,000 clones; roughly 15% of these occur just once. The biggest ten clones account for about 0.027% of the sample.

Recombination joined TRBV25-1 with TRBJ2-7; the D gene is perhaps TRBD1, on 6 matching bases. Sequenced material: naive CD4+ T cells from blood. Taken with the paper, the label for cell subset or site translates to: true naive CD4+ T cells. The sequence was collected from a woman aged 35 to 49 in good health. The nucleotide sequence is TGTGCCAGCAGAACCGACAGGATCAGTTCCTACGAGCAGTACTTC. It is translated as CASRTDRISSYEQYF.